This is a list of T cell receptor beta chains from one sample in a study of radiation and T cells in renal cell carcinoma. The table came from immunoSEQ multiplex PCR; TCRdb's copy has only in-frame clones and leaves some out. The sample consists of 100,000 to 150,000 clones, around 83% of them appearing once. Here the sequenced sample was blood, taken from a patient whose treatment included radiotherapy and nephrectomy. The receptors were sampled from a woman aged 55 to 70 with renal cell carcinoma. Each CDR3 is given with its conserved first and last residue. A D gene is named only where the DNA matches it firmly. Only part of the rows carry a size: once, few, many, or a class if the clone is expanded.

v_gene	abundance	j_gene	d_gene	CDR3aa	CDR3nt
TRBV7-9	-	TRBJ1-6	-	CASSLGEGNSPLHF	TGTGCCAGCAGCTTAGGTGAGGGTAATTCACCCCTCCACTTT
TRBV6-5	-	TRBJ2-5	TRBD2	CAAGGGTQYF	TGTGCCGCTGGGGGAGGGACTCAGTACTTC
TRBV7-9	-	TRBJ1-2	-	CASSLAAIQPYGYTF	TGTGCCAGCAGCTTAGCGGCTATCCAACCCTATGGCTACACCTTC
TRBV5-6	-	TRBJ1-3	-	CASSLGNSGNTIYF	TGTGCCAGCAGCTTGGGGAACTCTGGAAACACCATATATTTT
TRBV14	few	TRBJ1-1	TRBD1	CASSPGTGDTEAFF	TGTGCCAGCAGTCCCGGGACAGGGGACACTGAAGCTTTCTTT
TRBV2	-	TRBJ2-5	-	CASSEQGGRETQYF	TGTGCCAGCAGTGAGCAGGGGGGGCGAGAGACCCAGTACTTC
TRBV7-3	few	TRBJ2-3	-	CASSLKVGASTDTQYF	TGTGCCAGCAGCTTAAAAGTGGGGGCTAGCACAGATACGCAGTATTTT
TRBV27	-	TRBJ1-1	-	CASSYQGWQRTEAFF	TGTGCCAGCAGTTACCAGGGATGGCAGCGTACTGAAGCTTTCTTT
TRBV9	-	TRBJ2-7	-	CASSGGGNYEQYF	TGTGCCAGCAGCGGAGGGGGGAACTACGAGCAGTACTTC
TRBV6-6	-	TRBJ1-1	-	CASSRSTEAPEAFF	TGTGCCAGCAGTAGATCGACCGAGGCCCCTGAAGCTTTCTTT
TRBV18	-	TRBJ1-1	TRBD1	CASSKGTVTEAFF	TGTGCCAGCTCAAAAGGGACAGTCACTGAAGCTTTCTTT
TRBV16	-	TRBJ2-2	TRBD2	CASSGLANTGELFF	TGTGCCAGCAGCGGACTAGCTAACACCGGGGAGCTGTTTTTT
TRBV28	-	TRBJ2-1	TRBD2	CASSLGTSGSYEQFF	TGTGCCAGCAGTTTAGGGACTAGCGGGAGCTATGAGCAGTTCTTC